This is a list of T cell receptor beta chains from one sample in a study of spatial heterogeneity in lung cancer. TCRdb ran MiXCR on the 5' RACE reads and lists one entry per CDR3 protein. This table has 100,000 to 120,000 distinct CDR3 sequences, less than 14% appearing once. The source material was PBMCs, sampled at follow-up. These receptors all stem from a female donor with early-stage non-small cell lung cancer. CDR3s include the opening cysteine and the closing phenylalanine or tryptophan. The D gene is left open where the match is weak. Size values are once, few and many counts, or a class for expanded clones, and some rows have none.

size | D | J | V | DNA | CDR3
few | TRBD2 | TRBJ2-1 | TRBV29-1 | TGCAGCGCCCCTTCTAGCGGGACGACCTACAATGAGCAGTTCTTC | CSAPSSGTTYNEQFF
. | . | TRBJ2-2 | TRBV9 | TGTGCCAGCAGCGGCGCCCCAGCAGGGTACACCGGGGAGCTGTTTTTT | CASSGAPAGYTGELFF
. | . | TRBJ2-5 | TRBV7-2 | TGTGCCAGCAGCTTATCCCGATCGGGAGTGGAGACCCAGTACTTC | CASSLSRSGVETQYF
. | . | TRBJ2-1 | TRBV5-1 | TGCGCCAGCAGCTTGGGCAACTCCTACAATGAGCAGTTCTTC | CASSLGNSYNEQFF
. | TRBD2 | TRBJ2-1 | TRBV6-2/TRBV6-3 | TGTGCCAGCAGTTACTGGGGACTAGCGGGAGTTAGTGAGCAGTTCTTC | CASSYWGLAGVSEQFF
few | TRBD1 | TRBJ1-4 | TRBV27 | TGTGCCAGCAGTCCTACCACCGGGACAGGGTTTAACGAAAAACTGTTTTTT | CASSPTTGTGFNEKLFF
. | . | TRBJ2-1 | TRBV7-6 | TGTGCCAGCAGCCGTCTACGCCTAGGTCCTGAGCAGTTCTTC | CASSRLRLGPEQFF
. | . | TRBJ2-1 | TRBV28 | TGTGCCAGCATACGAGGCGGCCCCTACAATGAGCAGTTCTTC | CASIRGGPYNEQFF
many | . | TRBJ1-1 | TRBV28 | TGTGCCACAACCAGGAACACTGAAGCTTTCTTT | CATTRNTEAFF
. | . | TRBJ1-2 | TRBV29-1 | TGCAGCGTCCAGGACTATGGCTACACCTTC | CSVQDYGYTF
. | TRBD2 | TRBJ2-3 | TRBV5-1 | TGCGCCAGCAGCCCAGGGACTAGCGGGACCGCAGATACGCAGTATTTT | CASSPGTSGTADTQYF
. | TRBD2 | TRBJ2-1 | TRBV20-1 | TGCAGTGCTGGTCGACTAGCGGAATACAATGAGCAGTTCTTC | CSAGRLAEYNEQFF
few | . | TRBJ2-1 | TRBV4-3 | TGCGCCAGCAGCCAAGATGTAGCTAGCAATGAGCAGTTCTTC | CASSQDVASNEQFF
few | . | TRBJ2-3 | TRBV10-3 | TGTGCCATCGCCCCCGAGACAGCTCTCTTCACAGATACGCAGTATTTT | CAIAPETALFTDTQYF
. | TRBD1 | TRBJ2-1 | TRBV19 | TGTGCCAGTAGTATGTGGACAGGGTCATCCAATGAGCAGTTCTTC | CASSMWTGSSNEQFF
many | . | TRBJ1-5 | TRBV4-1 | TGCGCCAGCAGCCCAAATTTGGTTGGTAATCAGCCCCAGCATTTT | CASSPNLVGNQPQHF
few | . | TRBJ1-2 | TRBV10-3 | TGTGCCATCAGTGAGGGCGGGTTGAGCTACACCTTC | CAISEGGLSYTF
many | . | TRBJ2-6 | TRBV5-1 | TGCGCCAGCAGCTCTGGACAGTCTGGGGCCAACGTCCTGACTTTC | CASSSGQSGANVLTF
. | TRBD2 | TRBJ2-3 | TRBV11-2 | TGTGCCAGCAGCCCCACAAAGGGGACTAGAAGAAGCACAGATACGCAGTATTTT | CASSPTKGTRRSTDTQYF
few | . | TRBJ2-5 | TRBV5-1 | TGCGCCAGCAGCTTCAGGCCGGGCGGAGAGACCCAGTACTTC | CASSFRPGGETQYF
few | . | TRBJ2-3 | TRBV28 | TGTGCCAGCAGTCCTCAAGGATTACTTAGCACAGATACGCAGTATTTT | CASSPQGLLSTDTQYF
few | . | TRBJ2-1 | TRBV12-3/TRBV12-4 | TGTGCCAGCAGTTTTGTGAATGAGCAGTTCTTC | CASSFVNEQFF
. | TRBD2 | TRBJ2-7 | TRBV4-2 | TGTGCCAGCAGCCAACAAGCGGGAGAAACCTACGAGCAGTACTTC | CASSQQAGETYEQYF
. | . | TRBJ1-1 | TRBV2 | TGTGCCAGCGGGAGGGGATACCCGAACACTGAAGCTTTCTTT | CASGRGYPNTEAFF
. | . | TRBJ2-7 | TRBV28 | TGTGCCAGCAGTCCCGCTAGCTATTTAGCGAAGAGCGGTTGGGACTACGAGCAGTACTTC | CASSPASYLAKSGWDYEQYF
. | . | TRBJ1-2 | TRBV18 | TGTGCCAGCTCACCCGGACAACTCTATGGCTACACCTTC | CASSPGQLYGYTF
many | . | TRBJ1-2 | TRBV7-2 | TGTGCCAGCAGCTTAGGTCGGTACTATGGCTACACCTTC | CASSLGRYYGYTF
. | . | TRBJ2-1 | TRBV15 | TGTGCCACCAGCAGTACCCCTGACAGTTACAATGAGCAGTTCTTC | CATSSTPDSYNEQFF